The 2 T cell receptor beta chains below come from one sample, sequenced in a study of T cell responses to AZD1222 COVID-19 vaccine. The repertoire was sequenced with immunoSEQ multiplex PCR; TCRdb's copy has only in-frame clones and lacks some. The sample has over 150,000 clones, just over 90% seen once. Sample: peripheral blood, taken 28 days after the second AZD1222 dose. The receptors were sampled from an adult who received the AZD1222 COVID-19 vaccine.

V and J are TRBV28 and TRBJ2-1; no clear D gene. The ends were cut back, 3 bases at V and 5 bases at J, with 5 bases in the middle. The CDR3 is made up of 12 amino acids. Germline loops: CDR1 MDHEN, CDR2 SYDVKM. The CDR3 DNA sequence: TGTGCCAGCAGTTTGAGCGACAATGAGCAGTTCTTC. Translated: CASSLSDNEQFF.

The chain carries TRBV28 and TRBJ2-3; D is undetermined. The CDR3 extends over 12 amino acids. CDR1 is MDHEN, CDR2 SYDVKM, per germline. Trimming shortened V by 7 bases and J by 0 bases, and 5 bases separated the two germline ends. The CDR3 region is CASMRSTDTQYF. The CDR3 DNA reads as TGTGCCAGCATGAGGAGCACAGATACGCAGTATTTT.